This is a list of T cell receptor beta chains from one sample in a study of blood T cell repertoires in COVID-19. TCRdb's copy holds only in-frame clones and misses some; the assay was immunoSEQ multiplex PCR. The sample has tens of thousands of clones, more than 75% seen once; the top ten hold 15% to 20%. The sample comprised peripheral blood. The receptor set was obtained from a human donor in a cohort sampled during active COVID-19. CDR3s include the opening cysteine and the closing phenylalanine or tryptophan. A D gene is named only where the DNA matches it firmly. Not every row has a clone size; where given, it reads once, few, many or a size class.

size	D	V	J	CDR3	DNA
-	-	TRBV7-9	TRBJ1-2	CASSPGDKTYGYTF	TGTGCCAGCAGCCCGGGAGACAAGACCTATGGCTACACCTTC
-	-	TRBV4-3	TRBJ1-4	CASSQDGGSDLFF	TGCGCCAGCAGCCAAGATGGTGGCAGCGACCTGTTTTTT
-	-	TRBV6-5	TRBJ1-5	CASLSHSNQPQHF	TGTGCCAGCCTAAGCCATAGCAATCAGCCCCAGCATTTT
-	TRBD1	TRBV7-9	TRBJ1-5	CASSPGTGDNQPQHF	TGTGCCAGCAGCCCCGGGACAGGCGACAATCAGCCCCAGCATTTT
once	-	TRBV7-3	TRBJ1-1	CASSPMGAGEAFF	TGTGCCAGCAGCCCCATGGGGGCGGGTGAAGCTTTCTTT
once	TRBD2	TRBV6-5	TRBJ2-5	CASGRGLAGTQYF	TGTGCCAGCGGACGAGGACTAGCGGGGACCCAGTACTTC
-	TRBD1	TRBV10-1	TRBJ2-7	CASSEYPGQGYEQYF	TGCGCCAGCAGTGAGTATCCGGGACAGGGGTACGAGCAGTACTTC
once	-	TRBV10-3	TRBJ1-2	CAISGTAYGYTF	TGTGCCATCAGTGGGACAGCTTATGGCTACACCTTC
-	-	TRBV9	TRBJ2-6	CASSVGLTYSGANVLTF	TGTGCCAGCAGCGTAGGCTTAACCTACTCTGGGGCCAACGTCCTGACTTTC
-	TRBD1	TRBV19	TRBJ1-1	CASTTGVRTEAFF	TGTGCCAGTACAACAGGGGTTCGCACTGAAGCTTTCTTT
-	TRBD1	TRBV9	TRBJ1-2	CASSVFRGQISDGYTF	TGTGCCAGCAGCGTATTCAGGGGGCAAATATCGGATGGCTACACCTTC
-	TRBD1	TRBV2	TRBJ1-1	CASRVPGTGFGAFF	TGTGCCAGCAGGGTACCCGGGACAGGGTTCGGAGCTTTCTTT
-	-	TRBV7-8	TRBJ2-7	CASSFGGAMTYEQYF	TGTGCCAGCAGCTTTGGGGGGGCGATGACCTACGAGCAGTACTTC
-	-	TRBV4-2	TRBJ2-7	CASSQPTEGFSYEQYF	TGTGCCAGCAGCCAACCGACGGAGGGGTTCTCCTACGAGCAGTACTTC
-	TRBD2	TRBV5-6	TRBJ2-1	CASSWPSGSYNEQFF	TGTGCCAGCAGCTGGCCTAGCGGCTCCTACAATGAGCAGTTCTTC
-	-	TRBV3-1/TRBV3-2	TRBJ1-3	CASSQPILSGNTIYF	TGTGCCAGCAGCCAACCTATACTCTCTGGAAACACCATATATTTT
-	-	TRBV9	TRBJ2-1	CASSVATGTAGGSSYNEQFF	TGTGCCAGCAGCGTAGCTACAGGGACGGCTGGTGGAAGCTCCTACAATGAGCAGTTCTTC
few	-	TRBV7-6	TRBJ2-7	CASSLEAVSSYEQYF	TGTGCCAGCAGCTTAGAGGCGGTCAGCTCCTACGAGCAGTACTTC
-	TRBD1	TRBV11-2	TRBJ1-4	CASSQGQGGNEKLFF	TGTGCCAGCAGCCAGGGACAGGGCGGGAATGAAAAACTGTTTTTT
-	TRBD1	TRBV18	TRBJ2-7	CASSPSVGTGLNEQYF	TGTGCCAGCTCACCATCTGTGGGGACAGGGCTCAACGAGCAGTACTTC
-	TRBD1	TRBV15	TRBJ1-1	CATSRDRTGPEAFF	TGTGCCACCAGCAGAGATCGGACAGGGCCCGAAGCTTTCTTT
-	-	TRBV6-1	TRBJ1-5	CASSARPPNRLPQPQHF	TGTGCCAGCAGTGCCAGGCCTCCGAACAGGTTACCTCAGCCCCAGCATTTT